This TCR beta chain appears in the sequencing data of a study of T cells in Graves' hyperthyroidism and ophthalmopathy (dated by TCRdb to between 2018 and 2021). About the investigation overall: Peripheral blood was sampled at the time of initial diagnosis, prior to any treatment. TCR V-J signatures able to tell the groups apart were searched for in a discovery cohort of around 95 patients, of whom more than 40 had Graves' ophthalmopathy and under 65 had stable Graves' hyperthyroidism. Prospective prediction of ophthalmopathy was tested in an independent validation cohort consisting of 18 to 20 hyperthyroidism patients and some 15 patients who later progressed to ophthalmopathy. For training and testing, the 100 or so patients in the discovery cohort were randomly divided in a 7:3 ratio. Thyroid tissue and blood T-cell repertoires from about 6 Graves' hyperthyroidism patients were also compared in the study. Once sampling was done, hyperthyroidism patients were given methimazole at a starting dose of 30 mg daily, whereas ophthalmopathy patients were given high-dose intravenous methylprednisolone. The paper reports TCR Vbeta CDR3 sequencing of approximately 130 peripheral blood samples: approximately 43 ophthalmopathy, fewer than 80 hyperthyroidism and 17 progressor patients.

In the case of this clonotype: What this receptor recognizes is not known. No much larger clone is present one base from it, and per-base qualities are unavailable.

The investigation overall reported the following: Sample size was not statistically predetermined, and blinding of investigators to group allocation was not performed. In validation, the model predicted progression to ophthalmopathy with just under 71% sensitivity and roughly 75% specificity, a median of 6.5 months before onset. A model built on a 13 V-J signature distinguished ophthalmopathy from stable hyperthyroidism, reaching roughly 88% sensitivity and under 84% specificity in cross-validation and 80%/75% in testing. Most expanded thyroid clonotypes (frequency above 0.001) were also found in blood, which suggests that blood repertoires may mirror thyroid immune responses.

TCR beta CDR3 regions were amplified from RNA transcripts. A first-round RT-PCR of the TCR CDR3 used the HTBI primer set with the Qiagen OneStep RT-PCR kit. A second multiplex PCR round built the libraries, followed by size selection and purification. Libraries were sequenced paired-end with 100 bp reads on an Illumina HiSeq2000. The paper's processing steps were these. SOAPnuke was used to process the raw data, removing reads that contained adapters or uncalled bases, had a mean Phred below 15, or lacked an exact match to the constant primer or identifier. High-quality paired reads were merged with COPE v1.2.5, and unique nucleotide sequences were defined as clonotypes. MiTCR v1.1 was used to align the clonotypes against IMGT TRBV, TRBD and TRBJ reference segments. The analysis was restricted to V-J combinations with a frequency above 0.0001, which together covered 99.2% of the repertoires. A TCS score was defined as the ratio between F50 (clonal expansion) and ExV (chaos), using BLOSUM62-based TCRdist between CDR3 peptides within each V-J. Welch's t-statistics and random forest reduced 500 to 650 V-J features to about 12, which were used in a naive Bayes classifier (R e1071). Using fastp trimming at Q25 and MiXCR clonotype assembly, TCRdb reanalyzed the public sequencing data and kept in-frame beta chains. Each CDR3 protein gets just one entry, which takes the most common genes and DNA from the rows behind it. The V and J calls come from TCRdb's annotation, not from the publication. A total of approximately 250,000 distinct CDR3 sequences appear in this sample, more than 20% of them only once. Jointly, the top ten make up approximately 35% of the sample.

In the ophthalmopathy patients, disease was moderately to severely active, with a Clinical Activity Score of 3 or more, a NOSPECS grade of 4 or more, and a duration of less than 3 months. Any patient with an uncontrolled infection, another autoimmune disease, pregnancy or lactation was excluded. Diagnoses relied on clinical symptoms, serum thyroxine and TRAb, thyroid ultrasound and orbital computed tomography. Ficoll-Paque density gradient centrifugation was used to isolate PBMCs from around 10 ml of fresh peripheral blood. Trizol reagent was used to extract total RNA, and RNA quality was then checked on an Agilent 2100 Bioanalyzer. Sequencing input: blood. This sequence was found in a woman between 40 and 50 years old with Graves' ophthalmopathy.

The DNA sequence follows: TGTGCCAGCAGTGATTGGGGGGCAGAGGGCTACACCTTC. It translates as CASSDWGAEGYTF. In this chain, TRBV2 is recombined with TRBJ1-2; the D gene is possibly TRBD1, with 6 bases matching. The CDR1 and CDR2 encoded by the germline V gene are SNHLY and FYNNEI. V gives up 3 bases and J gives up 8 bases, and the segment between their germline ends measures 13 bases. The CDR3 goes from the cysteine to the phenylalanine over 13 residues. Just CDR3 DNA is preserved here, 39 bases in frame from base 1.